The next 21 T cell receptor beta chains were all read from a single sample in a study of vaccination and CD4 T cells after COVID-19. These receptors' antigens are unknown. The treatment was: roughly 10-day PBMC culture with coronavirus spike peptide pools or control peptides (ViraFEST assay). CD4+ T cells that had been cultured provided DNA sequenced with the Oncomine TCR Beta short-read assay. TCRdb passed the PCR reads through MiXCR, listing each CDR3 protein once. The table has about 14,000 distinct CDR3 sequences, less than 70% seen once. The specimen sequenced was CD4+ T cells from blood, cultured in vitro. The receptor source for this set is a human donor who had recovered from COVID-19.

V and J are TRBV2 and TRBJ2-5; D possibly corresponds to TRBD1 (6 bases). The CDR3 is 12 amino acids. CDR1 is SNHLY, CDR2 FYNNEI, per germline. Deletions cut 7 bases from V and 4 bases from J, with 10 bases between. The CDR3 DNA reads TGTGCCAGCATTGGGGGCGGAGAGACCCAGTACTTC. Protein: CASIGGGETQYF.

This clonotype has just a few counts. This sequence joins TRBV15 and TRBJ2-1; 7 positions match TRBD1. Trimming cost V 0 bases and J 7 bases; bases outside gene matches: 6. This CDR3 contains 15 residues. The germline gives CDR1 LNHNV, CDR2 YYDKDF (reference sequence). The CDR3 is CATSREGGSLNEQFF. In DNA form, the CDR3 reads TGTGCCACCAGCAGAGAAGGGGGCTCCCTGAATGAGCAGTTCTTC.

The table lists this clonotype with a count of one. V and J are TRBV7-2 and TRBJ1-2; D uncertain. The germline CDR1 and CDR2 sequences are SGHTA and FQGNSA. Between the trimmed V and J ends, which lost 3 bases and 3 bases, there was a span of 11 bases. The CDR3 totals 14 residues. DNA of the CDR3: TGTGCCAGCAGCTTCGGACGGGGTGACTATGGCTACACCTTC. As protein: CASSFGRGDYGYTF.

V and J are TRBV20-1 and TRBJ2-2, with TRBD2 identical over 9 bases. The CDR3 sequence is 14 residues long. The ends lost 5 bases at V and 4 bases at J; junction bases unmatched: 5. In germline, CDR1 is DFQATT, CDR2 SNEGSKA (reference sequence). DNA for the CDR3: TGCAGTGCTTTCCGACTAGCGGCCACCGGGGAGCTGTTTTTT. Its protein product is CSAFRLAATGELFF.

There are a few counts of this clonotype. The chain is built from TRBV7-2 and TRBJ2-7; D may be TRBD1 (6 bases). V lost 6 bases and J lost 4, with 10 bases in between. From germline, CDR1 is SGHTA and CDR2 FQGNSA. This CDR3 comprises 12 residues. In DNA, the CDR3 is TGTGCCAGCAGTTCACAGGGATACGAGCAGTACTTC. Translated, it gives CASSSQGYEQYF.

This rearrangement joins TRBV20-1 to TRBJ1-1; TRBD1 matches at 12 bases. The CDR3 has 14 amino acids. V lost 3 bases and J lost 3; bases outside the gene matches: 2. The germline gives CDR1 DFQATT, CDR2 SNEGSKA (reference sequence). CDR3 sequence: CSARGTGGDTEAFF. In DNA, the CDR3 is TGCAGTGCTAGGGGGACAGGGGGCGACACTGAAGCTTTCTTT.

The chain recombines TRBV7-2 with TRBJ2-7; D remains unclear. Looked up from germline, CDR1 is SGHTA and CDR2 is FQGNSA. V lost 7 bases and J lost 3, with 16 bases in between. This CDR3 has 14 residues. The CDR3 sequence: CASTVDKWSYEQYF. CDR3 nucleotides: TGTGCCAGCACCGTTGACAAGTGGAGCTACGAGCAGTACTTC.

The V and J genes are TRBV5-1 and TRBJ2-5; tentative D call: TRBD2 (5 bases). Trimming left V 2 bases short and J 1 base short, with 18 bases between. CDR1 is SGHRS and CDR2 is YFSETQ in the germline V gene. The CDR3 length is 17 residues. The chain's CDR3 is CASSLRPPAGTQETQYF. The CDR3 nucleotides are TGCGCCAGCAGCTTACGTCCCCCCGCGGGCACCCAAGAGACCCAGTACTTC.

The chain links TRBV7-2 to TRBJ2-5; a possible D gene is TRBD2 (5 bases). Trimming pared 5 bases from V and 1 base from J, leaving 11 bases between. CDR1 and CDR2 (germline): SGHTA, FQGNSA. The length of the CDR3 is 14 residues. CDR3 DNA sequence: TGTGCCAGCAGCCGGGGATTAGCCCAAGAGACCCAGTACTTC. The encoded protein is CASSRGLAQETQYF.

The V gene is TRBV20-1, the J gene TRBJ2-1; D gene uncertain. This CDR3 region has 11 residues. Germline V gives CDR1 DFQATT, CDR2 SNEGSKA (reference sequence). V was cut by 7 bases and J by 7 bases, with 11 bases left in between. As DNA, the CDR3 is TGCAGTGGCGTCCCCGGGAATGAGCAGTTCTTC. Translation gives CSGVPGNEQFF.

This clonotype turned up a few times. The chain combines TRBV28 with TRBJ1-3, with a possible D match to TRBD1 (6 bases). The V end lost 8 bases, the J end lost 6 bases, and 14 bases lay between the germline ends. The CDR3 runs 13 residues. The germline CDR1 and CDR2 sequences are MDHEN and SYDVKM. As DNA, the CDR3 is TGTGCCAGCCTTCGACTGGGGGCAAACACCATATATTTT. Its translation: CASLRLGANTIYF.

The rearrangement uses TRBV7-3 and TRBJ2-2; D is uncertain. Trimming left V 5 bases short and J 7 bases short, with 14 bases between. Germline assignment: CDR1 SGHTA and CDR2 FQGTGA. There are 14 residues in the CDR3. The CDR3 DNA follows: TGTGCCAGCAGCCCCGGCGGAGATTTCGGGGAGCTGTTTTTT. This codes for CASSPGGDFGELFF.

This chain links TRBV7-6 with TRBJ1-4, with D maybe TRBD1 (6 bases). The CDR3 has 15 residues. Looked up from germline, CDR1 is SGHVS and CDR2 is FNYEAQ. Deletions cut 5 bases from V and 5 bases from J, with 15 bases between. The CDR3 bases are TGTGCCAGCAGCAACAACAGGGCGACCAATGAAAAACTGTTTTTT. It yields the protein CASSNNRATNEKLFF.

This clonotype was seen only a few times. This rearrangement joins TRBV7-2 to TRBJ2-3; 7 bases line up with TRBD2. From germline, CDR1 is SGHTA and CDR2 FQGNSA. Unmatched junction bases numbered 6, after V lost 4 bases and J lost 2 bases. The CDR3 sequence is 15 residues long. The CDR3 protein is CASSWRSGVTDTQYF. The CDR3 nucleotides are TGTGCCAGCAGCTGGAGGAGCGGGGTCACAGATACGCAGTATTTT.

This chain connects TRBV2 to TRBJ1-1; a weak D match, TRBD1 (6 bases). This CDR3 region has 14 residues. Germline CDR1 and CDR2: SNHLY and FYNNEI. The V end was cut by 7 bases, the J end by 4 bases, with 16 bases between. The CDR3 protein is CASTSTGGGTEAFF. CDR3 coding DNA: TGTGCCAGCACCTCAACCGGGGGCGGCACTGAAGCTTTCTTT.

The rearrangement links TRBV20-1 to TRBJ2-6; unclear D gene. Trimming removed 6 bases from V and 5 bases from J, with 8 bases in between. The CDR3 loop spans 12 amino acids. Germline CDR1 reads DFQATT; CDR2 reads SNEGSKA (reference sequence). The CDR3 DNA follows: TGCAGTGCCGTTTATCGGGCCAACGTCCTGACTTTC. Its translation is CSAVYRANVLTF.

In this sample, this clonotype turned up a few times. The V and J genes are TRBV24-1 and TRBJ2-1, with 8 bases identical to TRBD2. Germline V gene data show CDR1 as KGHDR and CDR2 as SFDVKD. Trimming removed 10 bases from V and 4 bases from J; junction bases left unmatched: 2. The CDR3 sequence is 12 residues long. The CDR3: CATSSGYNEQFF. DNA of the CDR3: TGTGCCACGTCTAGCGGGTACAATGAGCAGTTCTTC.

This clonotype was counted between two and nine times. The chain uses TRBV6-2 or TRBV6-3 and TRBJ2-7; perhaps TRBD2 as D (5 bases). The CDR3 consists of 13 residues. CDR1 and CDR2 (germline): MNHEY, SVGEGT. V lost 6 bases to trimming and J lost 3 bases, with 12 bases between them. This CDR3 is CASRRTSYYEQYF. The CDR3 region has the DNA TGTGCCAGCAGGCGTACTAGTTACTACGAGCAGTACTTC.

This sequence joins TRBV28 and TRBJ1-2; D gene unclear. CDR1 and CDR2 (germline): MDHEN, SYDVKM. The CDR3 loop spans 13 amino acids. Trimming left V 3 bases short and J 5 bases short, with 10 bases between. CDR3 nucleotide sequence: TGTGCCAGCAGTTTTCCTGAACTGTATGGCTACACCTTC. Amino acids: CASSFPELYGYTF.

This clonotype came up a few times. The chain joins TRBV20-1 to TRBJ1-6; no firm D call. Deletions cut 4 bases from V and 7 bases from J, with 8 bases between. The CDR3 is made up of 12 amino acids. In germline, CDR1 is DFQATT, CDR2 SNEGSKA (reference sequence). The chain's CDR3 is CSATNFNSPLHF. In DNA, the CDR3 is TGCAGTGCTACTAACTTCAATTCACCCCTCCACTTT.

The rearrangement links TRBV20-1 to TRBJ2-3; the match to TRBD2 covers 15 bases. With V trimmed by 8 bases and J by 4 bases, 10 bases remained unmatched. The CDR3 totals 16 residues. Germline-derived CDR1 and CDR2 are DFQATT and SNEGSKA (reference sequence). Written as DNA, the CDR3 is TGCAGTCCTCGGACTAGCGGGAGGGCCTCCTCAGATACGCAGTATTTT. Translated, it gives CSPRTSGRASSDTQYF.